This TCR beta chain is from a study of T cell responses to AZD1222 COVID-19 vaccine. Regarding the study as a whole: Repertoires were sampled only after the peak T cell response.

Assay used: immunoSEQ multiplex PCR; TCRdb lists only in-frame clones, some missing. The sample has approximately 100,000 clones; about 92% are singletons. V was pared by 6 bases and J by 0 bases, with 12 bases between. Germline assignment: CDR1 MNHEY and CDR2 SVGEGT. The CDR3 is made up of 15 amino acids. For this clone: The antigen remains unidentified.

The chain carries TRBV6-2 or TRBV6-3 and TRBJ1-5, with D unclear. The material sequenced was peripheral blood, taken on day 0 of AZD1222 vaccination. The origin of this receptor is an adult in good health. In DNA, the CDR3 is TGTGCCAGCAGCCCCGGACCCTATAGCAATCAGCCCCAGCATTTT. Amino acids: CASSPGPYSNQPQHF.